A selection of T cell receptor beta chains follows, all from one sample in a study of identical twins. Using its own MiXCR run on the 5' RACE reads, TCRdb lists one record per CDR3 protein. The sample contains a few hundred thousand distinct CDR3 sequences, about 8% of which appear only once. The same sample was also used in a study of yellow fever vaccine responses in identical twins.

Sequenced: CD8+ T cells sorted from blood. The receptors here all came from a woman between 18 and 29 years old in good health. CDR3s include the opening cysteine and the closing phenylalanine or tryptophan. Fields, in order: clone size, J gene, V gene, D gene, CDR3 DNA, CDR3 protein. A D gene is named only where the DNA matches it firmly. The size of a clone is reported for some rows only, either as once, few or many, or as a class for expanded clones.

clone size: .; J gene: TRBJ2-1; V gene: TRBV27; D gene: TRBD2; CDR3 DNA: TGTGCCAGCAGTTTAGTGTCCTGGCTAGCGGGGGACCACCCCCTATACAATGAGCAGTTCTTC; CDR3 protein: CASSLVSWLAGDHPLYNEQFF
clone size: few; J gene: TRBJ1-5; V gene: TRBV5-6; D gene: TRBD1; CDR3 DNA: TGTGCCAGCAGCCTCGAACAGGGGTTAGGGAGCAATCAGCCCCAGCATTTT; CDR3 protein: CASSLEQGLGSNQPQHF
clone size: .; J gene: TRBJ1-5; V gene: TRBV21-1; D gene: .; CDR3 DNA: TGTGCCAGCAGCAAAGGACGGAGTGGTCAGCCCCAGCATTTT; CDR3 protein: CASSKGRSGQPQHF
clone size: .; J gene: TRBJ2-3; V gene: TRBV7-7; D gene: .; CDR3 DNA: TGTGCTAGCAGCTTAGGAGGGGGCGCCGGAGATACGCAGTATTTT; CDR3 protein: CASSLGGGAGDTQYF
clone size: .; J gene: TRBJ2-1; V gene: TRBV6-2/TRBV6-3; D gene: TRBD1; CDR3 DNA: TGTGCCAGCAGTTCAGCGCGACAGGGGTTCTACAATGAGCAGTTCTTC; CDR3 protein: CASSSARQGFYNEQFF
clone size: .; J gene: TRBJ2-2; V gene: TRBV12-3/TRBV12-4; D gene: TRBD2; CDR3 DNA: TGTGCCTTCACCTTAGGAGAGACTAGCGGGAGAACCGGGGAGCTGTTTTTT; CDR3 protein: CAFTLGETSGRTGELFF
clone size: many; J gene: TRBJ2-7; V gene: TRBV11-2; D gene: .; CDR3 DNA: TGTGCCAGCAGCTTCGGTATTTCCTACGAGCAGTACTTC; CDR3 protein: CASSFGISYEQYF
clone size: few; J gene: TRBJ2-3; V gene: TRBV29-1; D gene: .; CDR3 DNA: TGCAGCGTGGGAGGTACAGATACGCAGTATTTT; CDR3 protein: CSVGGTDTQYF
clone size: many; J gene: TRBJ2-2; V gene: TRBV4-2; D gene: .; CDR3 DNA: TGTGCCAGCAGCCAAGTATTCGCCGGGGAGCTGTTTTTT; CDR3 protein: CASSQVFAGELFF
clone size: .; J gene: TRBJ2-1; V gene: TRBV7-8; D gene: TRBD2; CDR3 DNA: TGTGCCAGCAGCTTGTCGCGGACTAGCGGGAGAGGCGATGAGCAGTTCTTC; CDR3 protein: CASSLSRTSGRGDEQFF
clone size: .; J gene: TRBJ2-3; V gene: TRBV6-2/TRBV6-3; D gene: TRBD2; CDR3 DNA: TGTGCCACCATAAGGAGCGCTAGCGGCGGTACAGATACGCAGTATTTT; CDR3 protein: CATIRSASGGTDTQYF
clone size: many; J gene: TRBJ2-3; V gene: TRBV20-1; D gene: TRBD2; CDR3 DNA: TGCAGTGCAAAACTGGGACTAGCGGGAGCGGTAGATACGCAGTATTTT; CDR3 protein: CSAKLGLAGAVDTQYF